This T cell receptor beta chain stems from a study of Graves' ophthalmopathy and Graves' hyperthyroidism. The germline CDR1 and CDR2 sequences are KGHDR and SFDVKD. This CDR3 is 13 amino acids long. V lost 4 bases and J lost 8, with 13 bases in between. Transcripts of RNA were the source for amplifying TCR beta CDR3 regions. The library came from an HTBI-primed first-round RT-PCR and a second-round multiplex PCR. Using its own MiXCR run on the multiplex PCR reads, TCRdb lists one record per CDR3 protein. The table shows 400,000 to 500,000 distinct CDR3 sequences, with around 21% occurring only once. Ophthalmopathy not arising within 18 months of follow-up defined hyperthyroidism as stable. This clonotype has a count of ten or more.

Material: peripheral blood. This rearrangement joins TRBV24-1 to TRBJ1-2; maybe TRBD1 (5 bases). This TCR was sampled from a young woman with stable Graves' hyperthyroidism. CDR3 in DNA: TGTGCCACCAGTGAGTCCGGGACCAAGGGCTACACCTTC. Translating it yields CATSESGTKGYTF.